Presented here are 26 T cell receptor beta chains from one specimen sequenced in a study of memory CD4+ T cells and cytomegalovirus serostatus. Clones were read by immunoSEQ multiplex PCR, and TCRdb kept only the in-frame ones, dropping some. The data contain 50,000 to 60,000 clones, around 80% of them singletons. Single viable CD3+CD4+CD8-CD45RO+ cells were sorted as the memory CD4+ T cells. The sequencing input was memory CD4+ T cells from blood. These receptors all come from an adult in good health and CMV-seropositive.

The rearrangement joins TRBV5-4 to TRBJ1-5; D call uncertain. Germline V gives CDR1 SGHNT, CDR2 YYREEE (reference sequence). V was pared by 1 base and J by 7 bases, with 9 bases between. CDR3 length: 13 residues. CDR3 sequence (DNA): TGTGCCAGCAGCTTGTATGGGGAACAGCCCCAGCATTTT. Translated: CASSLYGEQPQHF.

The rearrangement joins TRBV7-2 to TRBJ1-2, with D possibly TRBD1 on 6 matching bases. Germline V CDR1 and CDR2: SGHTA, FQGNSA. V lost 1 base and J lost 2, with 8 bases in between. This CDR3 has 14 amino acids. CDR3 in amino acids: CASSLGGQNYGYTF. The CDR3 region has the DNA TGTGCCAGCAGCTTAGGAGGACAGAACTATGGCTACACCTTC.

The rearrangement uses TRBV7-3 and TRBJ2-1; D uncertain. Deletions cut 4 bases from V and 5 bases from J, with 9 bases between. The length of the CDR3 is 13 residues. Germline V CDR1 and CDR2: SGHTA, FQGTGA. In DNA, the CDR3 is TGTGCCAGCAGCTCAACTCCTAACAATGAGCAGTTCTTC. It codes for CASSSTPNNEQFF.

This sequence joins TRBV13 and TRBJ2-7; D ambiguous. In germline, CDR1 is PRHDT, CDR2 FYEKMQ (reference sequence). The V end lost 5 bases, the J end lost 2 bases, and 13 bases lay between the germline ends. This CDR3 is built from 14 residues. The CDR3 region is CASSARLVPYEQYF. The CDR3, as DNA: TGTGCCAGCAGCGCGCGATTGGTCCCCTACGAGCAGTACTTC.

This clone was found a few times. This chain links TRBV5-1 with TRBJ2-5; no reliable D call. With 2 bases removed from V and 4 bases from J, the gap between germline ends came to 6 bases. Germline V gives CDR1 SGHRS, CDR2 YFSETQ. This CDR3 is built from 12 residues. This chain's CDR3 is CASSLETETQYF. CDR3 bases: TGCGCCAGCAGCTTAGAGACAGAGACCCAGTACTTC. The full variable domain, in which reference TRBV5-1 and TRBJ2-5 provide the parts outside the CDR3, is KAGVTQTPRYLIKTRGQQVTLSCSPISGHRSVSWYQQTPGQGLQFLFEYFSETQRNKGNFPGRFSGRQFSNSRSEMNVSTLELGDSALYLCASSLETETQYFGPGTRLLVL.

The chain uses TRBV7-3 and TRBJ2-5; 9 bases agree with TRBD2. V gave up 3 bases and J gave up 5 bases; unmatched junction bases: 4. Germline V CDR1 and CDR2: SGHTA, FQGTGA. The CDR3 is 14 amino acids. The DNA for the CDR3 is TGTGCCAGCAGCTTGGGCGGGAGGGGGGAGACCCAGTACTTC. Its translation: CASSLGGRGETQYF.

Of note for this clone: Other DNA sequences in the sample encode the same CDR3. The chain is built from TRBV5-4 and TRBJ2-2; a possible D gene is TRBD2 (6 bases). CDR1 and CDR2 from the germline V gene are SGHNT and YYREEE (reference sequence). The germline V and J ends were trimmed by 0 bases and 1 base, with 7 bases remaining between them. The CDR3 extends over 15 amino acids. The DNA for the CDR3 is TGTGCCAGCAGCTTGGGTAGCGGGAACACCGGGGAGCTGTTTTTT. Its protein product is CASSLGSGNTGELFF.

The rearrangement uses TRBV5-4 and TRBJ2-3; weak D call: TRBD2 (6 bases). V shed 0 bases and J shed 1 base, with 9 bases lying between them. The CDR3 is 15 residues long. Per germline, CDR1 SGHNT and CDR2 YYREEE (reference sequence). CDR3 nucleotide sequence: TGTGCCAGCAGCTTGGGCGGGGCCCGCACAGATACGCAGTATTTT. This sequence encodes CASSLGGARTDTQYF.

The V call is TRBV5-1, the J call TRBJ1-1; the D is unclear. Germline V CDR1 and CDR2: SGHRS, YFSETQ. The germline V and J ends were trimmed by 0 bases and 7 bases, with 10 bases remaining between them. The CDR3 runs to 13 residues. The CDR3: CASSLDSQFEAFF. Here the CDR3 DNA reads TGCGCCAGCAGCTTGGACAGCCAGTTTGAAGCTTTCTTT.

The gene calls are TRBV5-1 and TRBJ2-3; D uncertain. Germline CDR1 and CDR2: SGHRS and YFSETQ. V lost 0 bases to trimming and J lost 6 bases, with 14 bases between them. The CDR3 has 15 residues. The CDR3 DNA is TGCGCCAGCAGCTTGGCCGGTCGGCACACGGATACGCAGTATTTT. Amino acid sequence: CASSLAGRHTDTQYF.

V and J are TRBV29-1 and TRBJ2-5; the D gene could be TRBD1 or TRBD2 (7 bases each). This CDR3 comprises 14 residues. Trimming shortened V by 7 bases and J by 5 bases, and 20 bases separated the two germline ends. Germline V gene sequence: CDR1 SQVTM, CDR2 ANQGSEA. The CDR3 sequence: CSAVLGGTVETQYF. In DNA, the CDR3 is TGCAGCGCCGTCCTGGGGGGGACAGTTGAGACCCAGTACTTC.

The CDR3: CASSLRGSGSSYEQYF. The CDR3 nucleotides read TGCGCCAGCAGCCTCCGGGGGAGCGGAAGCTCCTACGAGCAGTACTTC. The V and J genes are TRBV5-1 and TRBJ2-7; maybe TRBD2 (6 bases). CDR3 length: 16 residues. CDR1 SGHRS and CDR2 YFSETQ come from the germline V gene. V shed 4 bases and J shed 0 bases, with 17 bases lying between them.

The chain is built from TRBV30 and TRBJ2-5; D is unclear. Trimming stripped 4 bases from V and 9 bases from J, with 18 bases between. The length of the CDR3 is 13 residues. CDR1 and CDR2 (germline): GTSNPN, SVGIG (reference sequence). The CDR3 reads CAWTQELKMSQYF. In DNA form, the CDR3 reads TGTGCCTGGACTCAGGAACTGAAGATGTCCCAGTACTTC.

V usage is TRBV6-5 and J usage is TRBJ1-2; 7 bases line up with TRBD1. The V segment lost 6 bases and the J segment 4 bases; nucleotides outside the gene matches: 5. The germline CDR1 and CDR2 sequences are MNHEY and SVGAGI. The CDR3 is made up of 13 amino acids. The CDR3 DNA is TGTGCCAGCAGCCCTGGACAGGTCTATGGCTACACCTTC. It translates to CASSPGQVYGYTF.

The V call is TRBV7-2, the J call TRBJ1-6; 7 bases align to TRBD1. The V segment lost 0 bases and the J segment 9 bases; nucleotides outside the gene matches: 5. The CDR3 is made up of 15 amino acids. From germline, CDR1 is SGHTA and CDR2 FQGNSA. The CDR3 spells CASSLAGGRGSPLHF. The CDR3 bases are TGTGCCAGCAGCTTAGCAGGGGGCCGTGGTTCACCCCTCCACTTT.

The rearrangement joins TRBV7-2 to TRBJ2-3; no definite D call. The CDR3 length is 12 residues. Germline values: CDR1 SGHTA, CDR2 FQGNSA. V was shortened by 5 bases and J by 5 bases, with 8 bases between the two germline ends. The CDR3 loop is CASSPCGDTQYF. CDR3 DNA sequence: TGTGCCAGCAGCCCCTGTGGAGATACGCAGTATTTT.

Remarks on this clone: One junction end disagrees with the germline gene, perhaps due to a read error. The chain uses TRBV5-8 and TRBJ2-5, with TRBD1 identical over 8 bases. CDR3 length equals 13 residues. The germline V gene encodes CDR1 SGHTS and CDR2 YDEGEE. The CDR3 bases are TGTGCCAGCAGTTTGGACAGGGAAGAGACCCAGTACTTC. This encodes CASSLDREETQYF.

This sequence joins TRBV6-5 and TRBJ2-3; D possibly corresponds to TRBD2 (6 bases). Germline V CDR1 and CDR2: MNHEY, SVGAGI. Trimming shortened V by 2 bases and J by 14 bases, and 14 bases separated the two germline ends. The CDR3 is 12 amino acids. The CDR3 DNA reads as TGTGCCAGCAGTTACGGCGGGGAGGCCGCGTATTTT. Protein sequence: CASSYGGEAAYF.

The chain uses TRBV7-2 and TRBJ1-6; a weak D match, TRBD1 (5 bases). Germline V gene lookup returns CDR1 SGHTA and CDR2 FQGNSA. The CDR3 totals 16 residues. V shed 1 base and J shed 10 bases, with 17 bases lying between them. CDR3 amino acids: CASSLGVGGVGSPLHF. The CDR3 nucleotides are TGTGCCAGCAGCTTAGGTGTTGGGGGTGTAGGATCACCCCTCCACTTT.

The chain has TRBV29-1 and TRBJ2-4; weak D call: TRBD2 (8 bases). The germline V and J ends were trimmed by 7 bases and 0 bases, with 13 bases remaining between them. The CDR3 spans 14 residues. Germline V gives CDR1 SQVTM, CDR2 ANQGSEA. CDR3 in amino acids: CSAGGGLAKNIQYF. CDR3 bases: TGCAGCGCGGGAGGGGGCCTAGCCAAAAACATTCAGTACTTC.

The V call is TRBV19, the J call TRBJ1-2, with D possibly TRBD1 on 6 matching bases. Trimming shortened V by 6 bases and J by 5 bases, and 10 bases separated the two germline ends. Germline CDR1 is LNHDA and CDR2 is SQIVND (reference sequence). This CDR3 is 12 amino acids long. The CDR3 region has the DNA TGTGCCAGTAGGTCTACAGGGTATGGCTACACCTTC. This gives the protein CASRSTGYGYTF. The full variable domain, completed using reference TRBV19 and TRBJ1-2, is DGGITQSPKYLFRKEGQNVTLSCEQNLNHDAMYWYRQDPGQGLRLIYYSQIVNDFQKGDIAEGYSVSREKKESFPLTVTSAQKNPTAFYLCASRSTGYGYTFGSGTRLTVV.

This clone is medium-sized within its sample. The V gene is TRBV30, the J gene TRBJ1-1; D ambiguous. The CDR3 totals 13 residues. With 1 base removed from V and 6 bases from J, the gap between germline ends came to 12 bases. Looked up from germline, CDR1 is GTSNPN and CDR2 is SVGIG (reference sequence). Here the CDR3 reads CAWSGLPGAEAFF. The CDR3 region has the DNA TGTGCCTGGAGTGGACTGCCAGGAGCTGAAGCTTTCTTT.

The V call is TRBV18, the J call TRBJ1-4; D is uncertain. Germline CDR1 KGHSH, CDR2 LQKENI. The CDR3 loop spans 13 amino acids. Trimming removed 5 bases at V and 8 bases at J, with 12 bases between. The CDR3 here is CASSVGVEEKLFF. The DNA of the CDR3 is TGTGCCAGCTCAGTTGGGGTCGAGGAAAAACTGTTTTTT.

This chain connects TRBV19 to TRBJ1-5, with unresolved D. Trimming left V 5 bases short and J 0 bases short, with 11 bases between. The CDR3 is 15 amino acids. Germline V gives CDR1 LNHDA, CDR2 SQIVND (reference sequence). Written as DNA, the CDR3 is TGTGCCAGTAGTGCTGGACGGGCTAGCAATCAGCCCCAGCATTTT. Translation gives CASSAGRASNQPQHF.

This clone came up a few times. V is TRBV2 and J is TRBJ2-3; 7 positions agree with TRBD2. This CDR3 region has 13 residues. CDR1 and CDR2 (germline): SNHLY, FYNNEI. V lost 5 bases, J lost 1 base, and 0 bases stayed unmatched. This CDR3 is CASSLAGTDTQYF. Here the CDR3 DNA reads TGTGCCAGCAGTCTAGCGGGCACAGATACGCAGTATTTT.

This clone was seen more than once but under ten times. This chain links TRBV2 with TRBJ1-1; D is uncertain. There are 13 residues in the CDR3. Germline CDR1 is SNHLY and CDR2 is FYNNEI. The germline V and J ends were trimmed by 5 bases and 1 base, with 8 bases remaining between them. Here the CDR3 DNA reads TGTGCCAGCAGTCAGGACGGGAACACTGAAGCTTTCTTT. This translates into CASSQDGNTEAFF.